The entry below gives a single T cell receptor (beta chain) sequence along with its context. As yet, its antigen is unknown. Profiled with immunoSEQ multiplex PCR; TCRdb holds only in-frame clones, not every one. The table has some 150,000 clones, approximately 91% seen once; the top ten hold less than 2%. CDR3 size: 15 residues. V was shortened by 4 bases and J by 0 bases, with 12 bases between the two germline ends. Per germline, CDR1 LGHDT and CDR2 YNNKEL (reference sequence). This sample was taken from a study of T cell responses to AZD1222 COVID-19 vaccine. Researchers grouped second doses given at about 4 or about 12 weeks into one pool. General study findings and limits: Just a handful of people given AZD1222 tested seropositive at baseline.

The receptor comes from an adult who received the AZD1222 COVID-19 vaccine. Specimen: peripheral blood, collected 28 days after the second AZD1222 dose. This chain connects TRBV3-1 (or the pseudogene TRBV3-2) to TRBJ2-5; D may be TRBD2 (6 bases). CDR3 region: CASSRAGTHQETQYF. Here the CDR3 DNA reads TGTGCCAGCAGCCGAGCCGGGACTCACCAAGAGACCCAGTACTTC.